This TCR beta chain was found in a study of blood T cell repertoires in COVID-19. Here immunoSEQ multiplex PCR was the method, and the copy in TCRdb shows in-frame clones only, minus some. The sample yields over 200,000 clones, 70% to 85% seen once. CDR3 size: 13 residues. Looked up from germline, CDR1 is LGHDT and CDR2 is YNNKEL (reference sequence). V gave up 1 base and J gave up 7 bases, with 7 bases separating them. This clone was found once. Source material: PBMCs or T cells enriched from blood (not recorded which). This chain connects TRBV3-1 (or the pseudogene TRBV3-2) to TRBJ1-4, with D tentatively TRBD1 (5 bases). The TCR sequence derives from a man between 60 and 75 years old who had recovered from COVID-19. The CDR3 here is CASSQVGREKLFF. CDR3 coding DNA: TGTGCCAGCAGCCAAGTGGGGCGTGAAAAACTGTTTTTT.